These 26 T cell receptor beta chains originate from one sample sequenced in a study of CD4 T cells in relation to SARS-CoV-2 and coronaviruses. Method: immunoSEQ multiplex PCR; TCRdb's copy keeps in-frame clones and lacks some. This sample has 28,000 or so clones; around three quarters occur once, and the top ten carry 10%. CD4+ T cells from unexposed donors were obtained before the COVID-19 pandemic (2011-2018). After around nine days of culture, CD4+ T cells were isolated. These TCRs are of unknown antigen specificity. Sequenced material: CD4+ T cells from PBMCs, cultured in vitro. The receptor source for this set is a human donor in good health.

This sequence joins TRBV12-1 and TRBJ2-1; TRBD1, the D gene given by the table, was not confirmed from the DNA. TRBV12-1 is labeled a pseudogene. The CDR3 spans 15 residues. DNA of the CDR3: TGTGCCAGCAGCTTCCCCGACAGGGGTAGGGATGAGCAGTTCTTC. This sequence encodes CASSFPDRGRDEQFF.

V gene TRBV18 combines with J gene TRBJ1-4; possibly TRBD1 for D (5 bases). The CDR3 sequence is 15 residues long. V shed 4 bases and J shed 8 bases, with 17 bases lying between them. Germline loops: CDR1 KGHSH, CDR2 LQKENI. The CDR3 sequence is CASSLETGVQEKLFF. CDR3 sequence (DNA): TGTGCCAGCTCACTAGAGACGGGGGTCCAAGAAAAACTGTTTTTT.

The rearrangement links TRBV25-1 to TRBJ2-1; D may match TRBD1 or TRBD2 (6 bases each). Per germline, CDR1 MGHDK and CDR2 SYGVNS. The CDR3 is made up of 15 amino acids. Deletions cut 6 bases from V and 3 bases from J, with 15 bases between. The CDR3 region is CASSRGAGHYNEQFF. The CDR3 DNA follows: TGTGCCAGCAGCAGAGGGGCGGGACACTACAATGAGCAGTTCTTC.

For the CDR3, the DNA is TGTGCCAGTAGTATTTCGGGGGGAATAAACATTCAGTACTTC. This sequence encodes CASSISGGINIQYF. The chain joins TRBV19 to TRBJ2-4; 7 nucleotides line up with TRBD2. CDR1 LNHDA and CDR2 SQIVND come from the germline V gene (reference sequence). CDR3 size: 14 residues. V was clipped by 3 bases and J by 6 bases; unmatched bases: 5.

This chain uses TRBV19 with TRBJ2-7, with 7 bases that match TRBD2. CDR1 is LNHDA, CDR2 SQIVND, per germline (reference sequence). The CDR3 length is 15 residues. J lost 4 bases, V lost 5 bases, and 11 bases had no gene match. The CDR3 loop reads CASSRPGTTQYEQYF. DNA of the CDR3: TGTGCCAGTAGTCGCCCCGGGACTACGCAATACGAGCAGTACTTC.

The V and J genes are TRBV29-1 and TRBJ1-1; D is undetermined. V was pared by 4 bases and J by 1 base, with 10 bases between. Germline CDR1 reads SQVTM; CDR2 reads ANQGSEA. CDR3 size: 13 residues. CDR3 bases: TGCAGCGTTGTAAGAGGGCGGAACACTGAAGCTTTCTTT. This sequence encodes CSVVRGRNTEAFF.

This chain links TRBV7-2 with TRBJ1-2, with 7 bases matching TRBD1. Germline V CDR1 and CDR2: SGHTA, FQGNSA. CDR3 length equals 14 residues. J lost 2 bases, V lost 0 bases, and 0 bases had no gene match. CDR3 sequence (DNA): TGTGCCAGCAGCTTAGCAGGGGGCAACTATGGCTACACCTTC. Its translation: CASSLAGGNYGYTF.

V and J are TRBV3-1 (or the pseudogene TRBV3-2) and TRBJ2-3; 7 bases agree with TRBD2. This CDR3 region has 16 residues. J gave up 3 bases and V 1 base, and 7 bases lay outside the gene matches. CDR1 is LGHDT, CDR2 YNNKEL, per germline (reference sequence). CDR3 loop: CASSQALASGTDTQYF. In nucleotides, the CDR3 is TGTGCCAGCAGCCAAGCATTGGCTAGCGGTACAGATACGCAGTATTTT.

J is TRBJ2-5 and V is TRBV5-1, with TRBD2 as a possible D gene (5 bases). The CDR3 has 13 residues. Trimming shortened V by 3 bases and J by 5 bases, and 11 bases separated the two germline ends. Germline CDR1 reads SGHRS; CDR2 reads YFSETQ. CDR3 nucleotide sequence: TGCGCCAGCAGCTCAACTAGTTTGGAGACCCAGTACTTC. Protein product: CASSSTSLETQYF.

This sequence joins TRBV23-1 and TRBJ2-5; 7 bases align to TRBD1. TRBV23-1 is sorted into the ORF group, with uncertain function. This CDR3 region has 14 residues. The V segment lost 2 bases and the J segment 2 bases; nucleotides outside the gene matches: 2. CDR3 loop: CASSQGDRQETQYF. DNA for the CDR3: TGCGCCAGCAGTCAAGGGGACAGACAAGAGACCCAGTACTTC.

This chain's CDR3 is CASSDAQSKNIQYF. CDR3 coding DNA: TGTGCCAGCAGCGATGCCCAAAGCAAAAACATTCAGTACTTC. The chain carries TRBV9 and TRBJ2-4; D ambiguous. Germline CDR1 and CDR2: SGDLS and YYNGEE. The CDR3 loop spans 14 amino acids. V dropped 3 bases and J dropped 3 bases, with 10 bases sitting between them.

This clone was seen a handful of times. The gene calls are TRBV3-1 (or the pseudogene TRBV3-2) and TRBJ1-1; 10 nucleotides align to TRBD1. Germline V gene sequence: CDR1 LGHDT, CDR2 YNNKEL (reference sequence). V was clipped by 1 base and J by 11 bases; unmatched bases: 4. The CDR3 runs to 13 residues. CDR3 coding DNA: TGTGCCAGCAGCCAAGCCGACAGGGGGCGGGCTTTCTTT. As protein: CASSQADRGRAFF.

V usage is TRBV14 and J usage is TRBJ1-1; TRBD1 aligns across 7 bases. The CDR3 consists of 13 residues. The ends lost 3 bases at V and 4 bases at J; junction bases unmatched: 2. Germline CDR1 reads SGHDN; CDR2 reads FVKESK. The CDR3 nucleotides are TGTGCCAGCAGCCACGCAGGGGGCACTGAAGCTTTCTTT. It encodes CASSHAGGTEAFF.

The chain couples TRBV9 to TRBJ2-2; 9 bases match TRBD1. V dropped 0 bases and J dropped 5; count of bases not matched to a gene: 2. Germline CDR1 reads SGDLS; CDR2 reads YYNGEE. CDR3 size: 15 residues. The CDR3 region is CASSVGTGVTGELFF. The DNA for the CDR3 is TGTGCCAGCAGCGTAGGGACAGGGGTTACCGGGGAGCTGTTTTTT.

V gene TRBV4-3 combines with J gene TRBJ1-6; TRBD1 might be the D (6 bases). This CDR3 region has 16 residues. Deletions cut 3 bases from V and 8 bases from J, with 17 bases between. Germline V gene lookup returns CDR1 LGHNA and CDR2 YSLEER. CDR3 residues: CASSQARGMVDSPLHF. The CDR3 DNA reads TGCGCCAGCAGCCAGGCGAGGGGGATGGTTGATTCACCCCTCCACTTT.

The chain recombines TRBV6-5 with TRBJ1-5; D perhaps matches TRBD1 (6 bases). The V end lost 6 bases, the J end lost 9 bases, and 18 bases lay between the germline ends. Germline loops: CDR1 MNHEY, CDR2 SVGAGI. CDR3 length: 14 residues. CDR3 protein: CASSRGPEVGPQHF. In nucleotides, the CDR3 is TGTGCCAGCAGCAGGGGCCCCGAGGTTGGGCCCCAGCATTTT.

This clone was detected only a few times. The genes are TRBV5-1 and TRBJ2-1, with D perhaps TRBD1 (6 bases). V shed 0 bases and J shed 7 bases, with 11 bases lying between them. Germline CDR1 SGHRS, CDR2 YFSETQ. The CDR3 totals 14 residues. This CDR3 reads CASSLDGRGNEQFF. The CDR3 DNA sequence: TGCGCCAGCAGCTTGGACGGAAGGGGGAATGAGCAGTTCTTC.

J is TRBJ1-6 and V is TRBV28, with 9 bases aligning to TRBD1. The CDR3 extends over 17 amino acids. Germline V gives CDR1 MDHEN, CDR2 SYDVKM. J was trimmed by 9 bases and V by 1 base; bases with no gene match: 10. CDR3 coding DNA: TGTGCCAGCAGTTTATCTCAACAGGGGGCGCTTGGTTCACCCCTCCACTTT. Translation gives CASSLSQQGALGSPLHF.

There are a few counts of this clone. This chain connects TRBV27 to TRBJ1-3, with TRBD1 matching over 10 bases. Trimming took 6 bases from V and 4 from J; bases not matched to a gene: 3. The CDR3 is 14 amino acids. Germline V gene lookup returns CDR1 MNHEY and CDR2 SMNVEV (reference sequence). The CDR3 sequence is CASRGQGTGNTIYF. The CDR3 bases are TGTGCCAGCAGGGGACAGGGGACGGGAAACACCATATATTTT.

V gene TRBV6-5 combines with J gene TRBJ2-1; TRBD1 might be the D (6 bases). Per the germline V gene, CDR1 is MNHEY and CDR2 is SVGAGI. CDR3 length: 14 residues. V was shortened by 6 bases and J by 4 bases, with 13 bases between the two germline ends. CDR3 sequence: CASSRDILYNEQFF. CDR3 in DNA: TGTGCCAGCAGCCGGGACATCCTTTACAATGAGCAGTTCTTC.

The chain has TRBV3-1 (or the pseudogene TRBV3-2) and TRBJ2-7, with 8 positions matching TRBD1. Germline assignment: CDR1 LGHDT and CDR2 YNNKEL (reference sequence). The CDR3 extends over 15 amino acids. V shed 0 bases and J 3 bases; nucleotides not matched to a gene: 4. The chain's CDR3 is CASSQEAGGGYEQYF. CDR3 bases: TGTGCCAGCAGCCAAGAGGCAGGGGGCGGCTACGAGCAGTACTTC.

The chain joins TRBV6-5 to TRBJ1-2, with D unclear. This CDR3 contains 15 residues. V was pared by 7 bases and J by 2 bases, with 17 bases between. CDR1 and CDR2 (germline): MNHEY, SVGAGI. The CDR3 nucleotides are TGTGCCAGCATGGGGAAGGAGTGGGGAAACTATGGCTACACCTTC. This codes for CASMGKEWGNYGYTF.

The DNA of the CDR3 is TGTGCCAGCAGCTTAGTGGGCGGGAGACGGTACAATGAGCAGTTCTTC. It yields the protein CASSLVGGRRYNEQFF. The rearrangement uses TRBV11-2 and TRBJ2-1; 7 nucleotides agree with TRBD2. CDR1 SGHAT and CDR2 FQNNGV come from the germline V gene. V was pared by 1 base and J by 4 bases, with 7 bases of the junction left unmatched. The CDR3 sequence is 16 residues long.

The V call is TRBV7-9, the J call TRBJ1-1; a possible D gene is TRBD1 (6 bases). The CDR3 sequence is 13 residues long. The germline CDR1 and CDR2 sequences are SEHNR and FQNEAQ (reference sequence). V lost 5 bases and J 4 bases, leaving 11 bases between the germline ends. In DNA form, the CDR3 reads TGTGCCAGCAGCCCAACAGGGACCACTGAAGCTTTCTTT. It specifies CASSPTGTTEAFF.

A single count supports this clone. The chain combines TRBV9 with TRBJ2-5; D is unresolved. Germline-derived CDR1 and CDR2 are SGDLS and YYNGEE. This CDR3 has 16 amino acids. The V gene lost 0 bases and the J gene lost 4 bases, with 16 bases spanning the gap. As DNA, the CDR3 is TGTGCCAGCAGCGTAGCAGGTCCGCCGTTGGGAGAGACCCAGTACTTC. As protein: CASSVAGPPLGETQYF.

This clone appeared a single time. The J gene is TRBJ2-7, the V gene TRBV30; either TRBD1 or TRBD2 may fit D (6 bases each). Germline V gene lookup returns CDR1 GTSNPN and CDR2 SVGIG (reference sequence). Trimming removed 1 base from V and 3 bases from J, with 13 bases in between. The CDR3 extends over 14 amino acids. The CDR3: CAWSGGGGNYEQYF. CDR3 sequence (DNA): TGTGCCTGGAGTGGTGGAGGGGGAAACTACGAGCAGTACTTC.